The sequence of this TCR beta chain was determined in a study of spatial heterogeneity in lung cancer. Trimming removed 4 bases from V and 10 bases from J, with 16 bases in between. This CDR3 is built from 13 residues. Germline values: CDR1 MGHRA, CDR2 YSYEKL. This clonotype was seen at least ten times. TCRdb called the 5' RACE reads again in MiXCR, with one record for every CDR3 protein. The sample includes fewer than 45,000 distinct CDR3 sequences, nearly 7% of them seen just once. As to time point: sample taken at primary tumor resection. Sample: PBMCs, taken at surgery. The rearrangement uses TRBV4-1 and TRBJ1-1; a possible D gene is TRBD1 (6 bases). The sequence was obtained from a female donor with early-stage non-small cell lung cancer. The DNA for the CDR3 is TGCGCCAGCAGCCCCTGGATGGCAGGGGTAGCTTTCTTT. The encoded protein is CASSPWMAGVAFF.